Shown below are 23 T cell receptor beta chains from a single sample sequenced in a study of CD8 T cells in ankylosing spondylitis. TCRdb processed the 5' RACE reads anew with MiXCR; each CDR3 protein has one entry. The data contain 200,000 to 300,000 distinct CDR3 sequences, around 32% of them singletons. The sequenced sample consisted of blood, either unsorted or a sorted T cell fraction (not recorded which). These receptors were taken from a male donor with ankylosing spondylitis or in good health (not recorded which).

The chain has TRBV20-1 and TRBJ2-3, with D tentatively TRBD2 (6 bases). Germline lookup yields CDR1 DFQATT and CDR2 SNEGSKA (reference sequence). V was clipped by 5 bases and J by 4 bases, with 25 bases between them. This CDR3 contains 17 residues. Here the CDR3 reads CSAPGLTGGTRPDTQYF. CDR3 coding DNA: TGCAGTGCTCCGGGACTTACAGGAGGGACGCGACCAGATACGCAGTATTTT.

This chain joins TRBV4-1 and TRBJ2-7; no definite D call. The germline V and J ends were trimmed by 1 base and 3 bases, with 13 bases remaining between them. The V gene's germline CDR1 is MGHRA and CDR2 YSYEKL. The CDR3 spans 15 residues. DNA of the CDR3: TGCGCCAGCAGCCAAGGCGGCGACCTCCACTACGAGCAGTACTTC. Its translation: CASSQGGDLHYEQYF.

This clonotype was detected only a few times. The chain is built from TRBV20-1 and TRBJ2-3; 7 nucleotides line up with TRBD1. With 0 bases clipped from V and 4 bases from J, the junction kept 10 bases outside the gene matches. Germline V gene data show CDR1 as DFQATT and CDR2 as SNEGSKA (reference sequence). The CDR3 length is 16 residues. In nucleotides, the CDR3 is TGCAGTGCTAGAGACACAGGGGTGGCACGCCCAGATACGCAGTATTTT. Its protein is CSARDTGVARPDTQYF.

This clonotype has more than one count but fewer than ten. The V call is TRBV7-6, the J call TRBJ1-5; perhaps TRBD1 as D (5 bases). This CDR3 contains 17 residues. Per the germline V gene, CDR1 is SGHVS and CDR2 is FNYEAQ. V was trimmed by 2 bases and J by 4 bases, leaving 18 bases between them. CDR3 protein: CASSLRAGPSVNQPQHF. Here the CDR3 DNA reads TGTGCCAGCAGCTTACGGGCAGGGCCATCCGTTAATCAGCCCCAGCATTTT.

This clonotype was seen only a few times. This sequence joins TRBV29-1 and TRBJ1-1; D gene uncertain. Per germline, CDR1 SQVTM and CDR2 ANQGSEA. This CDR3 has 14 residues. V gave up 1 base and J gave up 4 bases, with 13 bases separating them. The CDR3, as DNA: TGCAGCGTTGAAGGAGTGATGTCGATCACTGAAGCTTTCTTT. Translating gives CSVEGVMSITEAFF.

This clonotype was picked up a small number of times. In nucleotides, the CDR3 is TGCAGTGCCGACGGTCATACAGATACGCAGTATTTT. Translating it yields CSADGHTDTQYF. The chain carries TRBV20-1 and TRBJ2-3; no clear D gene. Germline-derived CDR1 and CDR2 are DFQATT and SNEGSKA (reference sequence). This CDR3 is built from 12 residues. V dropped 6 bases and J dropped 3 bases, with 10 bases sitting between them.

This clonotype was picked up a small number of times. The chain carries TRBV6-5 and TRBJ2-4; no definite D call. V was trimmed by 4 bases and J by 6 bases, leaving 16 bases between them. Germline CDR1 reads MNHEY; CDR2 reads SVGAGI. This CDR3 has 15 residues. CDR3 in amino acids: CASSSPSRRRNIQYF. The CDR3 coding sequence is TGTGCCAGCAGTTCCCCGAGCCGTCGGCGAAACATTCAGTACTTC.

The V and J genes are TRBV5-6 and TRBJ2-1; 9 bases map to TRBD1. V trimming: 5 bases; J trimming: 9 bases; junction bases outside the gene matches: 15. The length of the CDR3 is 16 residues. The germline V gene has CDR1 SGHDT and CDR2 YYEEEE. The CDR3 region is CASSLDPGQGVSEQFF. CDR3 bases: TGTGCCAGCAGTTTAGACCCGGGACAGGGAGTGAGTGAGCAGTTCTTC.

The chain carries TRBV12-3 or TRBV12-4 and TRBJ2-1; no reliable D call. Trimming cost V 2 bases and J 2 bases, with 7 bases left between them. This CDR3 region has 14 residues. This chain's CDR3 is CASSLPLPYNEQFF. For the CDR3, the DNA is TGTGCCAGCAGTTTACCGCTACCCTACAATGAGCAGTTCTTC.

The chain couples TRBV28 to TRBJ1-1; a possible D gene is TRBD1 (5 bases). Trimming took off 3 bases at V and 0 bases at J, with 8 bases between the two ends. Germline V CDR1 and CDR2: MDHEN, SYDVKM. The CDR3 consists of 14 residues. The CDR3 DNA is TGTGCCAGCAGTTTGACAGCCATGAACACTGAAGCTTTCTTT. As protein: CASSLTAMNTEAFF.

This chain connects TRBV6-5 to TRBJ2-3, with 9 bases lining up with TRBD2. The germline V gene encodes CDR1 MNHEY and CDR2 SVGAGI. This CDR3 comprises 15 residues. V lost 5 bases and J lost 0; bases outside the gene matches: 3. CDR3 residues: CASSTSGSSTDTQYF. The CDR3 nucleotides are TGTGCCAGCAGTACTAGCGGGTCTAGCACAGATACGCAGTATTTT.

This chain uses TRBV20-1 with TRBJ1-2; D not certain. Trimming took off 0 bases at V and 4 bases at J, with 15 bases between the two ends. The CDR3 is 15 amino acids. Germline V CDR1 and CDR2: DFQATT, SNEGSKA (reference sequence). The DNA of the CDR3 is TGCAGTGCTAGAGATGATCCCCTGGAGGCCTATGGCTACACCTTC. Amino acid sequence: CSARDDPLEAYGYTF.

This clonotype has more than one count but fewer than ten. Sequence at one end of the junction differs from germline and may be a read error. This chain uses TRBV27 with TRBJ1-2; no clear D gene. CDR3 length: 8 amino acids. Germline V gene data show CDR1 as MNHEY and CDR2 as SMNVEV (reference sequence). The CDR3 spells CARRSEAF. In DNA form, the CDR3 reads TGTGCCCGAAGATCGGAGGCCTTC.

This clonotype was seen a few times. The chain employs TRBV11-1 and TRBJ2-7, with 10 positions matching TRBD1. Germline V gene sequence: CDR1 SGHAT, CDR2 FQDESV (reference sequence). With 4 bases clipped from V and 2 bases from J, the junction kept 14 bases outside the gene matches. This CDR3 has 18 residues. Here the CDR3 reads CASSSIHRDRGFPYEQYF. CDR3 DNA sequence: TGTGCCAGCAGCTCCATTCACCGGGACAGGGGATTCCCCTACGAGCAGTACTTC.

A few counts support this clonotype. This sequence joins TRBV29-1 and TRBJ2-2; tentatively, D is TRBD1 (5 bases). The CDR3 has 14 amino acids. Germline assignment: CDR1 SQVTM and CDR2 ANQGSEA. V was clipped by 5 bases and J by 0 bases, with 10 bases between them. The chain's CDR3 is CSVYGHSNTGELFF. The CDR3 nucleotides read TGCAGCGTTTATGGACACTCGAACACCGGGGAGCTGTTTTTT.

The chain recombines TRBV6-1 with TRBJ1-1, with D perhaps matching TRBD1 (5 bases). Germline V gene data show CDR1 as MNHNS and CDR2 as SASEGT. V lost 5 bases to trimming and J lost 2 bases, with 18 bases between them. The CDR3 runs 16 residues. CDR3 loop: CASSKPPGRLNTEAFF. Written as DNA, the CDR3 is TGTGCCAGCAGTAAGCCACCGGGACGCCTCAACACTGAAGCTTTCTTT.

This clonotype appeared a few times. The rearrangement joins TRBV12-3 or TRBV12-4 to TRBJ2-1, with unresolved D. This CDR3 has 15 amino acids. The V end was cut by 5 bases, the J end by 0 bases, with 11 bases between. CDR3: CASSPQYSSYNEQFF. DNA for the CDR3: TGTGCCAGCAGTCCCCAATACAGCTCCTACAATGAGCAGTTCTTC.

The CDR3 region is CASSRTSGESYEQYF. The CDR3 DNA follows: TGTGCCAGCAGCAGGACTAGCGGGGAATCCTACGAGCAGTACTTC. The rearrangement joins TRBV7-2 to TRBJ2-7; 12 bases align to TRBD2. V lost 5 bases, J lost 1 base, and 3 bases stayed unmatched. Germline V lookup: CDR1 SGHTA, CDR2 FQGNSA. The CDR3 runs to 15 residues. Combining the CDR3 with reference TRBV7-2 and TRBJ2-7 gives the whole variable domain GAGVSQSPSNKVTEKGKDVELRCDPISGHTALYWYRQSLGQGLEFLIYFQGNSAPDKSGLPSDRFSAERTGGSVSTLTIQRTQQEDSAVYLCASSRTSGESYEQYFGPGTRLTVT.

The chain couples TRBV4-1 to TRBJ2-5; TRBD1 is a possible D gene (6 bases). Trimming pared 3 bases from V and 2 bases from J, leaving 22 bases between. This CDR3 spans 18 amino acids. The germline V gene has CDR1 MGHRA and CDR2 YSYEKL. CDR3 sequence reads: CASSQKGEQGYLQETQYF. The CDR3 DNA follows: TGCGCCAGCAGCCAGAAGGGGGAGCAGGGATACTTACAAGAGACCCAGTACTTC.

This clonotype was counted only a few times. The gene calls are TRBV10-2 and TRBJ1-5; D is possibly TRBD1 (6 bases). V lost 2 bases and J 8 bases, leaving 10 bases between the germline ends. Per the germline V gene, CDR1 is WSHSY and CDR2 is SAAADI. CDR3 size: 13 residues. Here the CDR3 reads CASSETGTEPQHF. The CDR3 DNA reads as TGCGCCAGCAGTGAGACAGGGACGGAGCCCCAGCATTTT.

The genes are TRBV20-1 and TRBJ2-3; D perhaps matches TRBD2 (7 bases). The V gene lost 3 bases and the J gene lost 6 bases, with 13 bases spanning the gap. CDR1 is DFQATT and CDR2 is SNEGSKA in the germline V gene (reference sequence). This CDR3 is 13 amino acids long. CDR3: CSASEGGADTQYF. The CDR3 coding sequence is TGCAGTGCTAGCGAGGGGGGGGCTGATACGCAGTATTTT.

The CDR3 DNA reads TGTGCCAGCAGTTTGCTCGATGGGCAGTTCTTC. This gives the protein CASSLLDGQFF. This chain joins TRBV12-3 or TRBV12-4 and TRBJ2-1; D is unresolved. V lost 3 bases and J lost 12, with 9 bases in between. The length of the CDR3 is 11 residues.

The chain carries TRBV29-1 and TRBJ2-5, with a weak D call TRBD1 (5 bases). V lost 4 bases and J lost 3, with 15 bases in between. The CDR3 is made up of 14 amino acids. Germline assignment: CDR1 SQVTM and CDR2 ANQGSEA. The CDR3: CSVGPQQAEETQYF. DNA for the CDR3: TGCAGCGTTGGGCCCCAACAGGCAGAAGAGACCCAGTACTTC. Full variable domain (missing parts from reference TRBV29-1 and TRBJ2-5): SAVISQKPSRDICQRGTSLTIQCQVDSQVTMMFWYRQQPGQSLTLIATANQGSEATYESGFVIDKFPISRPNLTFSTLTVSNMSPEDSSIYLCSVGPQQAEETQYFGPGTRLLVL.